Following are 3 T cell receptor beta chains from one sample sequenced in a study of blood T cell repertoires in COVID-19. Using immunoSEQ multiplex PCR, the repertoire was profiled, and TCRdb retains in-frame clones only, with some absent. The top ten clones hold about 0.91% of a sample with fewer than 500,000 clones, roughly 90% of them seen once. Input material: peripheral blood. Receptor source: a man between 18 and 35 years old with COVID-19, enrolled during active disease.

The genes are TRBV7-2 and TRBJ2-2, with 9 bases aligning to TRBD2. V lost 1 base, J lost 7 bases, and 7 bases stayed unmatched. Germline V gene data show CDR1 as SGHTA and CDR2 as FQGNSA. The CDR3 runs 16 residues. The DNA of the CDR3 is TGTGCCAGCAGCTTAGTAGGAGCGGGGGGTGGCGGGGAGCTGTTTTTT. It specifies CASSLVGAGGGGELFF.

The chain recombines TRBV19 with TRBJ1-2, with D unresolved. Germline-derived CDR1 and CDR2 are LNHDA and SQIVND (reference sequence). The CDR3 is 14 amino acids. V lost 3 bases to trimming and J lost 8 bases, with 16 bases between them. The DNA for the CDR3 is TGTGCCAGTAGTATTATTGGGTCCTATAGCGGCTACACCTTC. Translation: CASSIIGSYSGYTF.

Comments on this clone: Within the sample, other DNA sequences also encode this same CDR3. The J gene is TRBJ1-1, the V gene TRBV18, with unresolved D. V shed 2 bases and J shed 3 bases, with 10 bases lying between them. Germline CDR1 KGHSH, CDR2 LQKENI. The CDR3 is 14 amino acids. The DNA of the CDR3 is TGTGCCAGCTCACCAAGAGGGAGTGACACTGAAGCTTTCTTT. Translation: CASSPRGSDTEAFF.